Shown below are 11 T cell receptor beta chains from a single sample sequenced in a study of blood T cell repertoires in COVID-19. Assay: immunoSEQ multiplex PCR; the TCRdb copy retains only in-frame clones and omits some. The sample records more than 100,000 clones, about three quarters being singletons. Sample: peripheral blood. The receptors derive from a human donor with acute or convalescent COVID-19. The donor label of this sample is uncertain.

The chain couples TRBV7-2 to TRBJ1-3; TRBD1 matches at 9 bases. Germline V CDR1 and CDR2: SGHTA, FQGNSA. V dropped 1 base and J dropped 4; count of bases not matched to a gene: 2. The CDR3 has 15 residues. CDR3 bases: TGTGCCAGCAGCTTAGGGACAGGGGAAGGAAACACCATATATTTT. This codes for CASSLGTGEGNTIYF. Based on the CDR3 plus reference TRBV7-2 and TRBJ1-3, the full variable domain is GAGVSQSPSNKVTEKGKDVELRCDPISGHTALYWYRQSLGQGLEFLIYFQGNSAPDKSGLPSDRFSAERTGGSVSTLTIQRTQQEDSAVYLCASSLGTGEGNTIYFGEGSWLTVV.

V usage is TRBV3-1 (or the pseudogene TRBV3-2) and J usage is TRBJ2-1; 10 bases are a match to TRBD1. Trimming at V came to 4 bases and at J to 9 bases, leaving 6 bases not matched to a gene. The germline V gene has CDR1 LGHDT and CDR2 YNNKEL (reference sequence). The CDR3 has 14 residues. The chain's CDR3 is CASSRGQGYTEQFF. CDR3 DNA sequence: TGTGCCAGCAGCCGGGGACAGGGGTATACTGAGCAGTTCTTC.

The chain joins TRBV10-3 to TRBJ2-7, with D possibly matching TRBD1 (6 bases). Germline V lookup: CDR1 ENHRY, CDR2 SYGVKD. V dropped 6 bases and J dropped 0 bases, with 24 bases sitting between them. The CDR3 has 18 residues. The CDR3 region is CAISENWTVNRSSYEQYF. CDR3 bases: TGTGCCATCAGCGAAAATTGGACAGTGAATAGGAGCTCCTACGAGCAGTACTTC.

CDR3 protein: CAIRYSDRQNTEAFF. CDR3 sequence (DNA): TGTGCCATCAGATACTCGGACAGGCAGAACACTGAAGCTTTCTTT. This sequence joins TRBV10-3 and TRBJ1-1, with 7 nucleotides matching TRBD1. The CDR3 is made up of 15 amino acids. Per the germline V gene, CDR1 is ENHRY and CDR2 is SYGVKD. V trimming: 6 bases; J trimming: 1 base; junction bases outside the gene matches: 8.

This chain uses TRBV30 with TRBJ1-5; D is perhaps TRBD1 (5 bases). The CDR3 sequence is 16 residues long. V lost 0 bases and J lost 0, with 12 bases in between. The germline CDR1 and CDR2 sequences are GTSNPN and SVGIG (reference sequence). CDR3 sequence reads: CAWSVPGFYSNQPQHF. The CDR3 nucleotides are TGTGCCTGGAGTGTACCAGGGTTCTATAGCAATCAGCCCCAGCATTTT.

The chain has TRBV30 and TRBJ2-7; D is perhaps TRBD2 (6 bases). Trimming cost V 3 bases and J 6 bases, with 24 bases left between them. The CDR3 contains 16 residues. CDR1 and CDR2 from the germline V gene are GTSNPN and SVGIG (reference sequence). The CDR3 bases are TGTGCCTGGAGGGCGGAAGGCGGGGAAGAAAAGGGCGAGCAGTACGTC. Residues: CAWRAEGGEEKGEQYV.

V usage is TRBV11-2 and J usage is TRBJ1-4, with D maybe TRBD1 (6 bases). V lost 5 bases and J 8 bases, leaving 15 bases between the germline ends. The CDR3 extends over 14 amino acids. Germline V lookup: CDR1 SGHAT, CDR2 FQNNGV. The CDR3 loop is CASSLLGAGEKLFF. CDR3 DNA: TGTGCCAGCAGCCTTTTGGGGGCCGGGGAAAAACTGTTTTTT.

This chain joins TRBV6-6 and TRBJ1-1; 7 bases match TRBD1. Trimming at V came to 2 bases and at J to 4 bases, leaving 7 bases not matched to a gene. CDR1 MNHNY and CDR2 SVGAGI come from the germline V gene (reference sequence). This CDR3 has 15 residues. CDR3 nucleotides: TGTGCCAGCAGTTACATGACAGGGCAGGGCACTGAAGCTTTCTTT. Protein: CASSYMTGQGTEAFF.

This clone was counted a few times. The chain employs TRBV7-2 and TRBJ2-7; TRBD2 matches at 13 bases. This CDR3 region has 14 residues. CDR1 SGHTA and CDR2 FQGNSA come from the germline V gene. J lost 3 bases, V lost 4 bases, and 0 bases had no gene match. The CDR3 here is CASSWTSGGYEQYF. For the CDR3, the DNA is TGTGCCAGCAGCTGGACTAGCGGGGGCTACGAGCAGTACTTC. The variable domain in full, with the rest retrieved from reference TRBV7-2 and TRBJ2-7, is GAGVSQSPSNKVTEKGKDVELRCDPISGHTALYWYRQSLGQGLEFLIYFQGNSAPDKSGLPSDRFSAERTGGSVSTLTIQRTQQEDSAVYLCASSWTSGGYEQYFGPGTRLTVT.

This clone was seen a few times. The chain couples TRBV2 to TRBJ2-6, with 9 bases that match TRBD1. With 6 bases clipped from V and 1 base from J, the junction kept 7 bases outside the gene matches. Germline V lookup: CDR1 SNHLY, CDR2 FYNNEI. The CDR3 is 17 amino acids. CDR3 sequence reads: CASRAGQGRSGANVLTF. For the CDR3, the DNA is TGTGCCAGCAGGGCGGGACAGGGAAGGTCTGGGGCCAACGTCCTGACTTTC. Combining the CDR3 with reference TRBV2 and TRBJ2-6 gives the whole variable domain EPEVTQTPSHQVTQMGQEVILRCVPISNHLYFYWYRQILGQKVEFLVSFYNNEISEKSEIFDDQFSVERPDGSNFTLKIRSTKLEDSAMYFCASRAGQGRSGANVLTFGAGSRLTVL.

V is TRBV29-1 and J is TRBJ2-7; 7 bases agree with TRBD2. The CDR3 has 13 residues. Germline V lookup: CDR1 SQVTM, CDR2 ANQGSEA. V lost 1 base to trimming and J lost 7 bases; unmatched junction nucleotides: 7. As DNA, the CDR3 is TGCAGCGTTGAAGGGGGAGGGGTACGGGAGCAGTACTTC. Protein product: CSVEGGGVREQYF.